What follows are 19 T cell receptor beta chains derived from one specimen sequenced in a study of blood T cell repertoires in COVID-19. The repertoire was sequenced with immunoSEQ multiplex PCR; TCRdb's copy has only in-frame clones and lacks some. The table lists 150,000 to 180,000 clones, 76% of them singletons. Source material: peripheral blood. These receptors originate from a woman of 80 years or more with acute or convalescent COVID-19.

The chain combines TRBV5-6 with TRBJ2-1; D not resolved. This CDR3 has 16 amino acids. With 0 bases removed from V and 6 bases from J, the gap between germline ends came to 16 bases. Germline V gives CDR1 SGHDT, CDR2 YYEEEE. The CDR3 DNA sequence: TGTGCCAGCAGCTTGGCCGGTGCCGGGTTGCCCAATGAGCAGTTCTTC. Its protein product is CASSLAGAGLPNEQFF.

This sequence joins TRBV5-1 and TRBJ1-3; no clear D gene. Trimming left V 0 bases short and J 4 bases short, with 8 bases between. This CDR3 has 14 amino acids. The germline V gene encodes CDR1 SGHRS and CDR2 YFSETQ. CDR3 loop: CASSLGTEGNTIYF. The CDR3 nucleotides are TGCGCCAGCAGCTTGGGTACAGAGGGAAACACCATATATTTT.

The chain uses TRBV6-2 or TRBV6-3 and TRBJ1-1; tentatively, D is TRBD1 (5 bases). The CDR3 runs to 12 residues. V lost 3 bases and J 10 bases, leaving 12 bases between the germline ends. Germline V gives CDR1 MNHEY, CDR2 SVGEGT. CDR3 sequence (DNA): TGTGCCAGCAGTTATTCAAGGGGCGCAGCTTTCTTT. Residues: CASSYSRGAAFF.

The rearrangement links TRBV7-2 to TRBJ1-2; tentatively, D is TRBD1 (6 bases). Germline V gene data show CDR1 as SGHTA and CDR2 as FQGNSA. V lost 3 bases, J lost 6 bases, and 8 bases lay in between. This CDR3 spans 12 amino acids. The CDR3 bases are TGTGCCAGCAGCTTTTCAGGGGATGGCTACACCTTC. Translating gives CASSFSGDGYTF.

The chain recombines TRBV9 with TRBJ2-2; perhaps TRBD2 as D (7 bases). CDR3 length: 15 residues. CDR1 is SGDLS, CDR2 YYNGEE, per germline. The V end lost 3 bases, the J end lost 5 bases, and 14 bases lay between the germline ends. DNA of the CDR3: TGTGCCAGCAGCGCGGGGGGCCCAGGGACCGGGGAGCTGTTTTTT. Translating it yields CASSAGGPGTGELFF.

This chain links TRBV30 with TRBJ1-4; 9 nucleotides agree with TRBD1. Germline CDR1 GTSNPN, CDR2 SVGIG (reference sequence). The V gene end was trimmed by 3 bases and the J gene end by 8 bases; junction bases not matched to a gene: 13. The CDR3 has 16 amino acids. The CDR3 loop reads CAWRSNPGQGREKLFF. CDR3 DNA sequence: TGTGCCTGGAGGTCCAACCCGGGACAGGGACGAGAAAAACTGTTTTTT. The full variable domain, with the rest looked up from reference TRBV30 and TRBJ1-4, is SQTIHQWPATLVQPVGSPLSLECTVEGTSNPNLYWYRQAAGRGLQLLFYSVGIGQISSEVPQNLSASRPQDRQFILSSKKLLLSDSGFYLCAWRSNPGQGREKLFFGSGTQLSVL.

The V gene is TRBV2, the J gene TRBJ2-7; TRBD1 aligns across 7 bases. The trim removed 6 bases at V and 0 bases at J, leaving 2 bases unmatched. The germline CDR1 and CDR2 sequences are SNHLY and FYNNEI. This CDR3 contains 13 residues. The CDR3 spells CASRQGSSYEQYF. For the CDR3, the DNA is TGTGCCAGCAGACAGGGGTCCTCCTACGAGCAGTACTTC.

The V gene is TRBV5-6, the J gene TRBJ2-1, with 8 positions matching TRBD2. Germline V gene lookup returns CDR1 SGHDT and CDR2 YYEEEE. This CDR3 is built from 15 residues. Unmatched junction bases numbered 6, after V lost 4 bases and J lost 3 bases. This chain's CDR3 is CASSPELAGYNEQFF. In DNA form, the CDR3 reads TGTGCCAGCAGCCCTGAGCTAGCGGGCTACAATGAGCAGTTCTTC.

The chain recombines TRBV10-2 with TRBJ1-5, with TRBD1 identical over 11 bases. CDR3 size: 15 residues. The trim removed 0 bases at V and 6 bases at J, leaving 1 base unmatched. Germline V CDR1 and CDR2: WSHSY, SAAADI. The CDR3 sequence is CASSESDRGLQPQHF. The CDR3 DNA follows: TGCGCCAGCAGTGAGTCGGACAGGGGGCTTCAGCCCCAGCATTTT.

The chain joins TRBV5-6 to TRBJ1-5; the D gene is possibly TRBD1 (5 bases). The length of the CDR3 is 17 residues. Germline CDR1 SGHDT, CDR2 YYEEEE. V lost 4 bases and J 5 bases, leaving 22 bases between the germline ends. CDR3 residues: CASSQQRTGAWDQPQHF. In DNA, the CDR3 is TGTGCCAGCAGCCAGCAGCGAACAGGCGCGTGGGATCAGCCCCAGCATTTT.

The chain links TRBV6-5 to TRBJ1-5; D might be TRBD1 (5 bases). The CDR3 is made up of 15 amino acids. Between the trimmed V and J ends, which lost 5 bases and 1 base, there was a span of 12 bases. Germline lookup yields CDR1 MNHEY and CDR2 SVGAGI. In nucleotides, the CDR3 is TGTGCCAGCAGTCTAGGGCGGACAAGCAATCAGCCCCAGCATTTT. It encodes CASSLGRTSNQPQHF.

This sequence joins TRBV6-5 and TRBJ2-7, with TRBD1 matching 7 bases. This CDR3 comprises 15 residues. Germline loops: CDR1 MNHEY, CDR2 SVGAGI. The trim removed 4 bases at V and 3 bases at J, leaving 9 bases unmatched. This CDR3 reads CASSSPGQTNYEQYF. CDR3 bases: TGTGCCAGCAGTTCACCGGGACAGACTAACTACGAGCAGTACTTC.

In this sample, this clone turned up a few times. The chain couples TRBV11-2 to TRBJ1-6, with D uncertain. This CDR3 comprises 16 residues. Germline CDR1 SGHAT, CDR2 FQNNGV. Between the trimmed V and J ends, which lost 1 base and 7 bases, there was a span of 14 bases. The CDR3 DNA reads as TGTGCCAGCAGCTTAGCGTCCCGGGTTCGGAATTCACCCCTCCACTTT. It specifies CASSLASRVRNSPLHF.

The chain combines TRBV2 with TRBJ1-4, with D unresolved. Germline assignment: CDR1 SNHLY and CDR2 FYNNEI. The CDR3 extends over 14 amino acids. Deletions cut 5 bases from V and 7 bases from J, with 14 bases between. CDR3 residues: CASSPYDNLEKLFF. The DNA for the CDR3 is TGTGCCAGCAGTCCGTACGACAATCTTGAAAAACTGTTTTTT.

CDR3 sequence reads: CASSLDLAGAKQETQYF. The CDR3 DNA reads TGCGCCAGCAGCTTGGATCTAGCGGGAGCCAAGCAAGAGACCCAGTACTTC. The rearrangement uses TRBV5-1 and TRBJ2-5; 10 positions agree with TRBD2. Looked up from germline, CDR1 is SGHRS and CDR2 is YFSETQ. V shed 0 bases and J 2 bases; nucleotides not matched to a gene: 7. The CDR3 is made up of 17 amino acids.

The rearrangement links TRBV14 to TRBJ2-1; unclear D gene. CDR3 length equals 14 residues. The germline V gene encodes CDR1 SGHDN and CDR2 FVKESK. V lost 0 bases, J lost 10 bases, and 13 bases lay in between. The CDR3 loop reads CASSQEFLIGEQFF. Here the CDR3 DNA reads TGTGCCAGCAGCCAAGAATTCCTCATCGGGGAGCAGTTCTTC. Full variable domain (rest looked up from reference TRBV14 and TRBJ2-1): EAGVTQFPSHSVIEKGQTVTLRCDPISGHDNLYWYRRVMGKEIKFLLHFVKESKQDESGMPNNRFLAERTGGTYSTLKVQPAELEDSGVYFCASSQEFLIGEQFFGPGTRLTVL.

A single count supports this clone. V is TRBV6-5 and J is TRBJ1-5; tentatively, D is TRBD1 (6 bases). The CDR3 runs to 15 residues. Germline lookup yields CDR1 MNHEY and CDR2 SVGAGI. V was trimmed by 8 bases and J by 0 bases, leaving 14 bases between them. The CDR3 DNA reads TGTGCCAGCGCCAGGGGTGGTAATAGCAATCAGCCCCAGCATTTT. This gives the protein CASARGGNSNQPQHF.

The chain links TRBV11-2 to TRBJ1-1; tentatively, D is TRBD1 (6 bases). CDR1 SGHAT and CDR2 FQNNGV come from the germline V gene. This CDR3 has 14 amino acids. Trimming cost V 2 bases and J 0 bases, with 7 bases left between them. The CDR3 DNA follows: TGTGCCAGCAGCTTAAACAGGGTGAACACTGAAGCTTTCTTT. This gives the protein CASSLNRVNTEAFF.

This clone was seen a handful of times. The rearrangement uses TRBV15 and TRBJ1-4; possible D gene TRBD1, 5 bases. Germline V gene lookup returns CDR1 LNHNV and CDR2 YYDKDF (reference sequence). The CDR3 totals 15 residues. V was clipped by 0 bases and J by 6 bases, with 11 bases between them. This CDR3 reads CATSREGLGHEKLFF. The CDR3 DNA reads TGTGCCACCAGCAGAGAGGGGCTTGGGCATGAAAAACTGTTTTTT.